The clone carrying this T cell receptor (beta chain) was seen a handful of times. Its target is not known. This sample was taken from a study of cytotoxic CD8 clonotypes in ibrutinib-treated CLL. Points from the study as a whole: Public clonotypes were rare and shrank or held steady on treatment.

Clones were sequenced by immunoSEQ multiplex PCR, and TCRdb holds only the in-frame ones, with some missing. Here the sample spans about 300,000 clones, under 70% being singletons. The V and J ends lost 5 bases and 6 bases, in that order; junction bases with no gene match: 9. Germline-derived CDR1 and CDR2 are MNHNS and SASEGT. CDR3 length: 14 amino acids. The sequences come from PBMCs, collected after 36 months of ibrutinib treatment. This rearrangement joins TRBV6-1 to TRBJ1-2, with 7 bases identical to TRBD1. This clonotype was obtained from a human donor with chronic lymphocytic leukemia. The CDR3 DNA reads as TGTGCCAGCAGTACGACTAGGGGGCTCAATGGCTACACCTTC. It codes for CASSTTRGLNGYTF.